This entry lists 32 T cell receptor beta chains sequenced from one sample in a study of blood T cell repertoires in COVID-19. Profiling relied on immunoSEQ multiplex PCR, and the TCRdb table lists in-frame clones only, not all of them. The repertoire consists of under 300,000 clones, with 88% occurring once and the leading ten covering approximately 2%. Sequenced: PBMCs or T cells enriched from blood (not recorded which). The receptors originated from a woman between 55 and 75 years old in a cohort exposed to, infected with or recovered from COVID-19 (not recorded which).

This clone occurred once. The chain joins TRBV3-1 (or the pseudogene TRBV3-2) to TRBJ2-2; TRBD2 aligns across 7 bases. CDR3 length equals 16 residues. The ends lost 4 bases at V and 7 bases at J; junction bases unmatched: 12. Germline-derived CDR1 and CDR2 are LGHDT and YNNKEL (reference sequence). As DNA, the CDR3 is TGTGCCAGCAGCCCCCTGGGCGGGAGTAAAGGCGGGGAGCTGTTTTTT. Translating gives CASSPLGGSKGGELFF.

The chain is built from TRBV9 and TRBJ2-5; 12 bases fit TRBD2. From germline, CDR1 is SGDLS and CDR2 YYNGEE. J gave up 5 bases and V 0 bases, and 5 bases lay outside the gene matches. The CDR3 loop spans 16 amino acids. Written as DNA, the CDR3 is TGTGCCAGCAGCGTAGATCCTAGCGGGAGGGAGGAGACCCAGTACTTC. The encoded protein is CASSVDPSGREETQYF.

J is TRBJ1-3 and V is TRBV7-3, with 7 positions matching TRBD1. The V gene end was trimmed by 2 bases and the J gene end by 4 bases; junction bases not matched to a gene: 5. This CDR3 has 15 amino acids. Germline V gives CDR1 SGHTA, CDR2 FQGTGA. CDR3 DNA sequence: TGTGCCAGCAGCTTACAGGGACAGTCCGGAAACACCATATATTTT. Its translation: CASSLQGQSGNTIYF.

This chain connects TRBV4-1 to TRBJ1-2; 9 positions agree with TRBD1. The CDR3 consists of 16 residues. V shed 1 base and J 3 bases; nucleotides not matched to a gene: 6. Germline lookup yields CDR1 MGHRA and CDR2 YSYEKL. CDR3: CASSQGSTGGDYGYTF. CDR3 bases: TGCGCCAGCAGCCAAGGAAGTACAGGGGGCGACTATGGCTACACCTTC.

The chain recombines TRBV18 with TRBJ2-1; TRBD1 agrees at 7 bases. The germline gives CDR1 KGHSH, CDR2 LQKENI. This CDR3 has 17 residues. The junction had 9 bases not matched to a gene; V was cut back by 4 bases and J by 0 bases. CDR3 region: CASSRQNRGSSYNEQFF. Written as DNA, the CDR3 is TGTGCCAGCTCACGCCAAAACAGGGGTAGCTCCTACAATGAGCAGTTCTTC.

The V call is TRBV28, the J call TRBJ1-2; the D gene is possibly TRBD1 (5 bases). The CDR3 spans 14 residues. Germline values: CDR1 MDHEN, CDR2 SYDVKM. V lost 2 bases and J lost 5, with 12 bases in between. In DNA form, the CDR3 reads TGTGCCAGCAGTTTAGCGCAGGGAGGTTATGGCTACACCTTC. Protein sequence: CASSLAQGGYGYTF.

DNA of the CDR3: TGTGCCAGCAGCCTGTTAGGAGGGCAGGCCGCGAACACTGAAGCTTTCTTT. Translated: CASSLLGGQAANTEAFF. The chain is built from TRBV28 and TRBJ1-1; no clear D gene. V was clipped by 6 bases and J by 1 base, with 21 bases between them. This CDR3 spans 17 amino acids. Germline lookup yields CDR1 MDHEN and CDR2 SYDVKM.

The CDR3 bases are TGTGCCATCAGTGAGTCGACAGGGGGGACCACTGAAGCTTTCTTT. Residues: CAISESTGGTTEAFF. This chain links TRBV10-3 with TRBJ1-1; TRBD1 matches 9 bases. The V and J ends lost 0 bases and 4 bases, in that order; junction bases with no gene match: 3. The CDR3 spans 15 residues. Germline CDR1 is ENHRY and CDR2 is SYGVKD.

CDR3 nucleotide sequence: TGTGCCAGCAGCCACCCCATGGGGGCTAGCGGTCGAGGGGGGCAGTTCTTC. This gives the protein CASSHPMGASGRGGQFF. The chain employs TRBV3-1 (or the pseudogene TRBV3-2) and TRBJ2-1; D perhaps matches TRBD2 (7 bases). CDR1 LGHDT and CDR2 YNNKEL come from the germline V gene (reference sequence). V lost 3 bases, J lost 12 bases, and 27 bases lay in between. CDR3 size: 17 residues.

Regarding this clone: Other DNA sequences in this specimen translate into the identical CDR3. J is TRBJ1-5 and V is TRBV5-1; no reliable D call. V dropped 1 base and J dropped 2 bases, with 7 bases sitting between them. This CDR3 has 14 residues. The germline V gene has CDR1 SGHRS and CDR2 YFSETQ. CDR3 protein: CASSLNGGNQPQHF. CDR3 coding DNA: TGCGCCAGCAGCTTGAACGGGGGCAATCAGCCCCAGCATTTT.

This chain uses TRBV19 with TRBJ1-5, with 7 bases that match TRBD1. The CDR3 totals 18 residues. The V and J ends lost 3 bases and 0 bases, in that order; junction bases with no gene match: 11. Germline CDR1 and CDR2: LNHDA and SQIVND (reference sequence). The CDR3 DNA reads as TGTGCCAGTAGTATGACCCCCTCGACAGGGTATAGCAATCAGCCCCAGCATTTT. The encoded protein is CASSMTPSTGYSNQPQHF.

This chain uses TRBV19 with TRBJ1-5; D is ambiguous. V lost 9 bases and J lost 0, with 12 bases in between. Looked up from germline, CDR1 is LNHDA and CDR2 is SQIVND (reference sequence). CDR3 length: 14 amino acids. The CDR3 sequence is CASRGAVSNQPQHF. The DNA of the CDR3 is TGTGCCAGCCGGGGAGCCGTTAGCAATCAGCCCCAGCATTTT. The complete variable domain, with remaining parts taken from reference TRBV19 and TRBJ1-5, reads DGGITQSPKYLFRKEGQNVTLSCEQNLNHDAMYWYRQDPGQGLRLIYYSQIVNDFQKGDIAEGYSVSREKKESFPLTVTSAQKNPTAFYLCASRGAVSNQPQHFGDGTRLSIL.

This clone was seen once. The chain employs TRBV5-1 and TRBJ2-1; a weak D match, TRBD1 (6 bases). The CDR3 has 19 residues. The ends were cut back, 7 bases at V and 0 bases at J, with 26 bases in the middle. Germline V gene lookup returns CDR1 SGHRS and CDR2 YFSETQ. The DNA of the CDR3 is TGCGCCAGCTCTATCCAGAGACTGACAGGCGGTCGCTCCTACAATGAGCAGTTCTTC. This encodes CASSIQRLTGGRSYNEQFF.

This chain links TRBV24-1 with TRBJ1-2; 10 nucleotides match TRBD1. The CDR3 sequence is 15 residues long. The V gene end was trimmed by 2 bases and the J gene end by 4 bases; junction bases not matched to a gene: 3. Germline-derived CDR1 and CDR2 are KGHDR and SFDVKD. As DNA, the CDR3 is TGTGCCACCAGTGATTGGGACAGGGGTGGCTATGGCTACACCTTC. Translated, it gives CATSDWDRGGYGYTF.

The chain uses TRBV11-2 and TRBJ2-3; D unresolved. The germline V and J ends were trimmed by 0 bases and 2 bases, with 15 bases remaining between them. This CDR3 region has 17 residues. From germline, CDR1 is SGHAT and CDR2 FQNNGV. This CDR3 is CASSLEGRRPPTDTQYF. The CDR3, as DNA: TGTGCCAGCAGCTTAGAGGGTAGGCGGCCTCCCACAGATACGCAGTATTTT.

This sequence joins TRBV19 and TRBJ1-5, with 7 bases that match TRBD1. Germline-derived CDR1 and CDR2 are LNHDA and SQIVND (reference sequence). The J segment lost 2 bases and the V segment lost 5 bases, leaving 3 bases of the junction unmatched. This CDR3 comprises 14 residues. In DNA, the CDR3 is TGTGCCAGTAGTGGAGGGGGCGGCAATCAGCCCCAGCATTTT. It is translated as CASSGGGGNQPQHF.

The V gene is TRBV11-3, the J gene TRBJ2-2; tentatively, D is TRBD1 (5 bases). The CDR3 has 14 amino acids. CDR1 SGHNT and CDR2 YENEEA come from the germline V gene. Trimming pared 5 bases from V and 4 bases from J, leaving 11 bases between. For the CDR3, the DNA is TGTGCCAGCAGCCAGGGCCATATCACCGGGGAGCTGTTTTTT. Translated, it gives CASSQGHITGELFF.

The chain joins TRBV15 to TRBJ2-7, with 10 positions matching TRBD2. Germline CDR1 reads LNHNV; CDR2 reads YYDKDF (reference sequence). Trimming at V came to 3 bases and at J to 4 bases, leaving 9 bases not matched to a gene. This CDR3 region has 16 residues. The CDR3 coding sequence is TGTGCCACCAGCAGCCAAGCGGGAGGGCCCTTATACGAGCAGTACTTC. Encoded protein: CATSSQAGGPLYEQYF.

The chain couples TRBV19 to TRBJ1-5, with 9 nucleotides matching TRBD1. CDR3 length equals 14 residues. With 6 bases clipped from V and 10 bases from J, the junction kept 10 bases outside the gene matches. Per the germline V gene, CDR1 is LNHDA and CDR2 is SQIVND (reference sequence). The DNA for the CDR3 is TGTGCCAGTAGACTAACAGGGGGCAACCCTCCCCAGCATTTT. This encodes CASRLTGGNPPQHF. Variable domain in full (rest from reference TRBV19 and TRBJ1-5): DGGITQSPKYLFRKEGQNVTLSCEQNLNHDAMYWYRQDPGQGLRLIYYSQIVNDFQKGDIAEGYSVSREKKESFPLTVTSAQKNPTAFYLCASRLTGGNPPQHFGDGTRLSIL.

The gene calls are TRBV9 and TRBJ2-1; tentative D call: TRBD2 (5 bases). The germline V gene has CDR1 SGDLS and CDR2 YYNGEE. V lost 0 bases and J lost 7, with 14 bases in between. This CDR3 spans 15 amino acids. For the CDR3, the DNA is TGTGCCAGCAGCGTAGCGGGTGGGAGCGTGAATGAGCAGTTCTTC. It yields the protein CASSVAGGSVNEQFF. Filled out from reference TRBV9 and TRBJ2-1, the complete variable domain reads DSGVTQTPKHLITATGQRVTLRCSPRSGDLSVYWYQQSLDQGLQFLIQYYNGEERAKGNILERFSAQQFPDLHSELNLSSLELGDSALYFCASSVAGGSVNEQFFGPGTRLTVL.

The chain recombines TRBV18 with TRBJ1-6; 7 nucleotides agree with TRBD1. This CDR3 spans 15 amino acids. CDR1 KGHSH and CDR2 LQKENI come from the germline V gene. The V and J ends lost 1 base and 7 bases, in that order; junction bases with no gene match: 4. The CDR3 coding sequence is TGTGCCAGCTCACCACAGGGGGCGAGAAATTCACCCCTCCACTTT. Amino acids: CASSPQGARNSPLHF.

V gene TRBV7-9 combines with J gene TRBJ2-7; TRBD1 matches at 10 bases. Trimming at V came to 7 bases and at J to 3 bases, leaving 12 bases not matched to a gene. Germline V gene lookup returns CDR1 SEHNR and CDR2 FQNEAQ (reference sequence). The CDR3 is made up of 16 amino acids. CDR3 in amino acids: CASTRLRDRGGYEQYF. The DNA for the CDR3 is TGTGCCAGCACAAGACTCCGGGACAGGGGAGGCTACGAGCAGTACTTC.

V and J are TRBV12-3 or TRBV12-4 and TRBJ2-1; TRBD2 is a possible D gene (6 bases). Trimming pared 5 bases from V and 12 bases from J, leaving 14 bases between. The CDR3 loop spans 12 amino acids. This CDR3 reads CASSPGTGGQFF. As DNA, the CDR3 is TGTGCCAGCAGTCCAGGGACCGGGGGGCAGTTCTTC.

CDR3 sequence reads: CASSPMGGSNEKLFF. In DNA, the CDR3 is TGCGCCAGCAGCCCCATGGGGGGTTCTAATGAAAAACTGTTTTTT. V is TRBV5-1 and J is TRBJ1-4; D is perhaps TRBD1 (5 bases). From germline, CDR1 is SGHRS and CDR2 YFSETQ. The CDR3 runs 15 residues. V dropped 4 bases and J dropped 3 bases, with 13 bases sitting between them.

CDR3: CASSLAGGYTYEQYF. CDR3 sequence (DNA): TGTGCCAGCAGCTTGGCGGGAGGCTATACCTACGAGCAGTACTTC. This rearrangement joins TRBV5-4 to TRBJ2-7; 7 bases agree with TRBD2. Germline V gene data show CDR1 as SGHNT and CDR2 as YYREEE (reference sequence). V gave up 0 bases and J gave up 2 bases; unmatched junction bases: 5. The CDR3 spans 15 residues.

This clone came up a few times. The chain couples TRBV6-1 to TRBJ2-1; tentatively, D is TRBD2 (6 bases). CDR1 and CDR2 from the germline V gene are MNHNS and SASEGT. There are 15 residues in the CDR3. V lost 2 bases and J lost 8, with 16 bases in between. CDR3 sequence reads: CASSERRGGGDEQFF. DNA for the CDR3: TGTGCCAGCAGTGAACGGAGGGGAGGAGGGGATGAGCAGTTCTTC.

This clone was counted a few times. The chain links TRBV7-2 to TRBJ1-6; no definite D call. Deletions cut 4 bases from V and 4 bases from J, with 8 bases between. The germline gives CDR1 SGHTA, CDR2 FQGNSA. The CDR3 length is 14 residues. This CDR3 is CASSSRQYNSPLHF. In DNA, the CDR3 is TGTGCCAGCAGCTCTCGACAATATAATTCACCCCTCCACTTT.

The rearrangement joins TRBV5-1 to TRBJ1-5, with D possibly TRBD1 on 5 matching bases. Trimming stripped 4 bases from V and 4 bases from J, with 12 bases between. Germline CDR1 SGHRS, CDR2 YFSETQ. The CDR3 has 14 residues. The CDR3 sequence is CASSRGPGNQPQHF. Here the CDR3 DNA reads TGCGCCAGCAGCAGGGGCCCGGGTAATCAGCCCCAGCATTTT.

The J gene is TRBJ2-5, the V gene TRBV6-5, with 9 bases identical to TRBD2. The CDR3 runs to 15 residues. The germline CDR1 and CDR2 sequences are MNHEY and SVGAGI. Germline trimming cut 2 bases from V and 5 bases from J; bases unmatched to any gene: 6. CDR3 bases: TGTGCCAGCAGTTACAATAGCGGGAGTCAGGAGACCCAGTACTTC. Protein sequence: CASSYNSGSQETQYF.

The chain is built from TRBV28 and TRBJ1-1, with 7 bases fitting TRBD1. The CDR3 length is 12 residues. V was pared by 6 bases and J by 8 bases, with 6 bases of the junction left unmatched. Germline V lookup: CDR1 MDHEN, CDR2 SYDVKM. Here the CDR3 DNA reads TGTGCCAGCAGCAGACAGGGCCTAGAAGCTTTCTTT. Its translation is CASSRQGLEAFF.

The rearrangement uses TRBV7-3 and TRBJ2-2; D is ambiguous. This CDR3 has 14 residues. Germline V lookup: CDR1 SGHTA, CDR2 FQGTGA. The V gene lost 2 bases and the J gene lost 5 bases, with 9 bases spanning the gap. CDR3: CASSLEASTGELFF. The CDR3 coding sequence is TGTGCCAGCAGCTTAGAAGCTTCTACCGGGGAGCTGTTTTTT.

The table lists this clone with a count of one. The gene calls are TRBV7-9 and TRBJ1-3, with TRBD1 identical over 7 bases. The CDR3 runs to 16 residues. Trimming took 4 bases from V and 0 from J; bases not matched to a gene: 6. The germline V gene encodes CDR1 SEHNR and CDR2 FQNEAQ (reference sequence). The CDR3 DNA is TGTGCCAGCAGCTCGGGACAGCCGAGCTCTGGAAACACCATATATTTT. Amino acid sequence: CASSSGQPSSGNTIYF.